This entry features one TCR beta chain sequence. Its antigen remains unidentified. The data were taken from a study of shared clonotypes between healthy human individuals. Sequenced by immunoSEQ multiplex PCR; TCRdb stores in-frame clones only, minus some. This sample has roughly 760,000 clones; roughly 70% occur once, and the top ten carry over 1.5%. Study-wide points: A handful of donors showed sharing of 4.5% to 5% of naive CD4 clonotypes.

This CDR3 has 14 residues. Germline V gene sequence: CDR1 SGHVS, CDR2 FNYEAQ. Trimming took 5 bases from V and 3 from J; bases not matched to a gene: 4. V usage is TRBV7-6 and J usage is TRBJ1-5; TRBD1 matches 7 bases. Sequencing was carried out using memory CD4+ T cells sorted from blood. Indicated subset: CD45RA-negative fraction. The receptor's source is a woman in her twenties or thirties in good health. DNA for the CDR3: TGTGCCAGCAGCCCGGGACAGTTCAATCAGCCCCAGCATTTT. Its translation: CASSPGQFNQPQHF.